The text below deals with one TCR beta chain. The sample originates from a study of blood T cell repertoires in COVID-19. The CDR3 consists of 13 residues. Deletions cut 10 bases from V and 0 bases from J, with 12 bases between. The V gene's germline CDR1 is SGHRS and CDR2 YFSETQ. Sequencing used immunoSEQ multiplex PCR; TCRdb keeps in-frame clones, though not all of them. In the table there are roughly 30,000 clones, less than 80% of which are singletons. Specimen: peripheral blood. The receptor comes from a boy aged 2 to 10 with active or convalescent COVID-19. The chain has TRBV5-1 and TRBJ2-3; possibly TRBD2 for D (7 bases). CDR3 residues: CAEAGASTDTQYF. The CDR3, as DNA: TGCGCCGAGGCGGGGGCTAGCACAGATACGCAGTATTTT.